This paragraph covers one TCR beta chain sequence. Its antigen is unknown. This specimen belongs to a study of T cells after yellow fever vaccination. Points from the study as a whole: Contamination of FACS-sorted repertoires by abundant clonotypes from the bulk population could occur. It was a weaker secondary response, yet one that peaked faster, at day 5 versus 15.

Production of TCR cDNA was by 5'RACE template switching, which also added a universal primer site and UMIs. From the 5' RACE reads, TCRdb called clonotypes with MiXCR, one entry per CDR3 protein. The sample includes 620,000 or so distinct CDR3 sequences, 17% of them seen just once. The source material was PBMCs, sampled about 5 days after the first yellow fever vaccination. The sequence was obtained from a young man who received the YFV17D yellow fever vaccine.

The CDR3 DNA follows: TGTGCCAGCAGCGACCAACAGGGTATAGCTTCACCCCTCCACTTT. Its translation is CASSDQQGIASPLHF. The genes are TRBV13 and TRBJ1-6; tentative D call: TRBD1 (6 bases). This CDR3 spans 15 amino acids. CDR1 is PRHDT, CDR2 FYEKMQ, per germline (reference sequence). Trimming took off 5 bases at V and 9 bases at J, with 17 bases between the two ends. Drawing the rest from reference TRBV13 and TRBJ1-6, the complete variable domain is AAGVIQSPRHLIKEKRETATLKCYPIPRHDTVYWYQQGPGQDPQFLISFYEKMQSDKGSIPDRFSAQQFSDYHSELNMSSLELGDSALYFCASSDQQGIASPLHFGNGTRLTVT.